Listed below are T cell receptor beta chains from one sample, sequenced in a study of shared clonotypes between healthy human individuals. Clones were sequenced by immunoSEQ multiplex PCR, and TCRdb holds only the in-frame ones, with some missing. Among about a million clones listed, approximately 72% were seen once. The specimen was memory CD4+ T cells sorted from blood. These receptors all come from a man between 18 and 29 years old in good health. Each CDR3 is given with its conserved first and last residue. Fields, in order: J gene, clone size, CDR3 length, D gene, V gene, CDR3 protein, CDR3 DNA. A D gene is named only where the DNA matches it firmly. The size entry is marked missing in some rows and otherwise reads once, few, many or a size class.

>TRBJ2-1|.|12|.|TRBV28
CASSFSYNEQFF
TGTGCCAGCAGTTTCTCCTACAATGAGCAGTTCTTC
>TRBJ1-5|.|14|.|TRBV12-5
CASGQDRQHQPQHF
TGTGCTAGTGGTCAAGACAGGCAACATCAGCCCCAGCATTTT
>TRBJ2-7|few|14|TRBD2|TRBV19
CASSKGLAAYEQYF
TGTGCCAGTAGTAAGGGACTAGCGGCCTACGAGCAGTACTTC
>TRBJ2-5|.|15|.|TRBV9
CASSVSSRYQETQYF
TGTGCCAGCAGCGTGTCTAGCAGGTACCAAGAGACCCAGTACTTC
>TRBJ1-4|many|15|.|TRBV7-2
CASSPNSAQLEKLFF
TGTGCCAGCAGCCCCAACAGTGCGCAACTAGAGAAACTGTTTTTT
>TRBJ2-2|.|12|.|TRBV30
CAWSRVAGELFF
TGTGCCTGGAGCCGAGTAGCCGGGGAGCTGTTTTTT
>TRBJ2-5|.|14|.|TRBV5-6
CASSVGRNQETQYF
TGTGCCAGCAGCGTGGGACGCAACCAAGAGACCCAGTACTTC
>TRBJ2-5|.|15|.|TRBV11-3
CASSTGASWQETQYF
TGTGCCAGCAGCACCGGGGCTAGCTGGCAAGAGACCCAGTACTTC
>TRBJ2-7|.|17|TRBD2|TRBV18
CASSPGLAGGQAYEQYF
TGTGCCAGCTCTCCGGGACTAGCGGGAGGGCAAGCCTACGAGCAGTACTTC
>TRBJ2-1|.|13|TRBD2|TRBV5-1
CASNGGGYNEQFF
TGCGCCAGCAATGGCGGGGGATACAATGAGCAGTTCTTC
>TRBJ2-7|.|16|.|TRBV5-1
CASSLAVVSSTYEQYF
TGCGCCAGCAGCTTGGCCGTAGTATCCAGCACCTACGAGCAGTACTTC